The clone carrying this T cell receptor beta chain was detected once. Original data processing: Amplification from reference gene primers served as the basis for estimated nucleated cell counts. TCRdb keeps only in-frame clones here, not all; method: immunoSEQ multiplex PCR. V and J calls and clone size come straight from that table; D and trimming were deduced from the DNA. The repertoire holds approximately 200,000 clones, with roughly 81% as singletons. This entry is derived from a study of blood T cell repertoires in COVID-19. Overall study: Both acute and convalescent COVID-19 samples were obtained from the United States, Italy and Spain. PBMCs, B-cell-depleted T cells, or T cells provided the cDNA or gDNA that made up the material.

Sequenced material: peripheral blood. This TCR came from a man in his forties or fifties who had recovered from COVID-19.

This CDR3 is CASSTLNNQPQHF. The CDR3 region has the DNA TGTGCCAGTAGTACACTAAACAATCAGCCCCAGCATTTT. This rearrangement joins TRBV19 to TRBJ1-5; D call uncertain. Trimming stripped 4 bases from V and 3 bases from J, with 7 bases between. There are 13 residues in the CDR3. Germline V gives CDR1 LNHDA, CDR2 SQIVND (reference sequence).